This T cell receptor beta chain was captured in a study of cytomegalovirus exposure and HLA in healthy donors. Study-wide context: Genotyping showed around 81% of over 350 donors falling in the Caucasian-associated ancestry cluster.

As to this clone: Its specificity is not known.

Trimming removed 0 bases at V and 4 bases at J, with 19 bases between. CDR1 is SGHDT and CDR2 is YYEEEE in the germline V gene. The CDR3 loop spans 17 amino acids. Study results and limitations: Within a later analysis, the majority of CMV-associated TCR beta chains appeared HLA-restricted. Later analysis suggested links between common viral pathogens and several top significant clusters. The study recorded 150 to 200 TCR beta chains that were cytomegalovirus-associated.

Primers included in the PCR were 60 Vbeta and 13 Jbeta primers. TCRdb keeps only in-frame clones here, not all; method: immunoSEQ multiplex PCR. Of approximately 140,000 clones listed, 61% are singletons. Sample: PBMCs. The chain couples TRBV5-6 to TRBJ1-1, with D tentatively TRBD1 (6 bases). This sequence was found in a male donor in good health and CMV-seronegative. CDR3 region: CASSLVVAGGRGTEAFF. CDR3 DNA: TGTGCCAGCAGCTTGGTGGTGGCGGGGGGCAGGGGCACTGAAGCTTTCTTT.